This record looks at one T cell receptor beta chain sequence and its context. The germline gives CDR1 WSHSY, CDR2 SAAADI. V was cut by 4 bases and J by 5 bases, with 11 bases left in between. The CDR3 consists of 13 residues. Data came from immunoSEQ multiplex PCR; TCRdb stores just in-frame clones and leaves some out. The profile shows approximately 100,000 clones, more than 85% of them singletons. The sample is drawn from a study of blood T cell repertoires in COVID-19. As for the study in general: Researchers got acute and convalescent COVID-19 samples from the United States, Italy and Spain.

The chain has TRBV10-2 and TRBJ1-2; TRBD1 is a possible D gene (5 bases). The sample consisted of peripheral blood. This sequence was found in a man aged 55-75 years with acute or convalescent COVID-19. The CDR3 loop is CASSADKAYGYTF. Written as DNA, the CDR3 is TGCGCCAGCAGTGCGGACAAAGCGTATGGCTACACCTTC.